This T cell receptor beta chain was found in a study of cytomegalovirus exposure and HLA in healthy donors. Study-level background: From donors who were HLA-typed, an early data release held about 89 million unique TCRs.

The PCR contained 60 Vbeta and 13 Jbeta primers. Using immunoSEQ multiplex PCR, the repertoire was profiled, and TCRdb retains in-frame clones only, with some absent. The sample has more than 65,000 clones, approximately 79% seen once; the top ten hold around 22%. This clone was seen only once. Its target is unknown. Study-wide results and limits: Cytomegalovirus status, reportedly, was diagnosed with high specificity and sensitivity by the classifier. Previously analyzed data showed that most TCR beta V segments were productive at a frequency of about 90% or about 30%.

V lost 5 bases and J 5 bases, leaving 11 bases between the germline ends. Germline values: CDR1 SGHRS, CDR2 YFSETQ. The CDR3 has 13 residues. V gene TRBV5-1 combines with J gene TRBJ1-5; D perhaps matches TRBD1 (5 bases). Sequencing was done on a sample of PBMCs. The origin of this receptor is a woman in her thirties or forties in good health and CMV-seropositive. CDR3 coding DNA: TGCGCCAGCAGTTCGGACATAGATCAGCCCCAGCATTTT. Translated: CASSSDIDQPQHF.